This TCR beta chain comes out of a study of vaccination effects on CD4 cells after COVID-19. Study summary: Ahead of sequencing, the ViraFEST assay grew antigen-specific CD4+ T cells using viral peptide pools.

Measured with immunoSEQ multiplex PCR; TCRdb has only the in-frame clones, and not every one. This sample has nearly 35,000 clones, with around 79% found just once. Note on this clone: Its target is not known.

Culture proceeded for about 11 days, and CD4+ T cells were then isolated. According to PCR results, the person was infected with SARS-CoV-2 between March and December 2020. Two doses of either BNT162b2 or mRNA-1273 were given to each participant. Germline V gene lookup returns CDR1 SGHTA and CDR2 FQGNSA. The CDR3 sequence is 18 residues long. Trimming cost V 5 bases and J 7 bases, with 29 bases left between them. General study findings and limits: After vaccination, at late timepoints, clones induced by infection and by vaccine contracted markedly.

The J gene is TRBJ1-2, the V gene TRBV7-2; the D is unclear. The specimen comprised CD4+ T cells from PBMCs cultured without peptide, sampled after COVID-19 vaccination. The clonotype originates from a human donor who had a prior SARS-CoV-2 infection. CDR3: CASSPTRTRVVDNSGYTF. Written as DNA, the CDR3 is TGTGCCAGCAGCCCAACCCGTACACGGGTCGTTGATAATTCTGGCTACACCTTC.